The present entry profiles one T cell receptor beta chain with its context. Its antigen is currently not known. No clone much larger than this one lies a single base away; base qualities are absent. CDR1 and CDR2 were assigned from the germline V gene as KGHSH and LQKENI. The CDR3 has 12 amino acids, counting the end cysteine and phenylalanine. The read is trimmed to its CDR3 DNA, 36 bases read in frame from base 1. V is reduced by 6 bases and J by 9 bases, leaving a spacing of 14 bases between them. These data belong to a study of control samples from healthy donors and cancer patients (TCRdb year 2020). Library method: the immunoSEQ multiplex PCR assay. In its TCRdb copy, this immuneACCESS table keeps in-frame sequences only and misses some clones. Where compared with another copy, unresolved V genes explain less than half of these, and the others have no known cause. The sample data list fewer than 95,000 clones, and 91% of these were observed just once. The top ten clonotypes cover more than 15% of the sample.

Specimen: blood. The chain couples TRBV18 to TRBJ1-1; confidence is insufficient to name the D gene. The sequence came from a young man in good health. The DNA reads as follows: TGTGCCAGCTCCCCCTCCGAACAGAAAGCTTTCTTT. Its protein product is CASSPSEQKAFF.